This T cell receptor (beta chain) appears in the sequencing data of a study of beta chain features in type 1 diabetes. Across the study: Similarity in age, gender and cell yields was seen between patients and healthy donors.

This CDR3 region has 14 residues. V lost 5 bases, J lost 7 bases, and 17 bases lay in between. Germline V gene lookup returns CDR1 LGHNA and CDR2 YSLEER. This clone was counted between two and nine times. Its antigen is not identified. Sequencing targeted expressed TCRB transcripts, as all isolated RNA had been reverse transcribed. Mean read depth for naive, central memory and regulatory T cell samples was about 3.6 million reads. Data came from immunoSEQ multiplex PCR; TCRdb stores just in-frame clones and leaves some out. The sample records approximately 140,000 clones, 9% being singletons. Study results and caveats: The naive, central memory and Treg TCRB repertoires showed an apparent similarity that was greater among patients than among healthy donors. In all four CD4+ subsets, TCRB CDR3 length was significantly, moderately reduced in type 1 diabetes. Type 1 diabetes patients had VDJ junctions that carried fewer insertions and more deletions.

The rearrangement links TRBV4-3 to TRBJ2-5; D might be TRBD1 (6 bases). Sequencing input: central memory CD4+ T cells from blood. The TCR was taken from a man aged 25-45 years with type 1 diabetes. The CDR3 bases are TGCGCCAGCAGCGCCAGGGGCCTCCCGGGGACCCAGTACTTC. Residues: CASSARGLPGTQYF.